This TCR beta chain stems from a study of cytomegalovirus exposure and HLA in healthy donors. Whole-study results and caveats: When presence/absence was analysed, sequencing depth was taken to be roughly uniform across donors. Indistinguishable V segments, including TRBV6-2 and TRBV6-3, were excluded. Among donors in an Asian-associated ancestry cluster, a later analysis reportedly found fewer N-insertions than the roughly 680-donor mean.

This PCR relied on a set of 60 Vbeta primers and 13 Jbeta primers. Repertoires were generated with immunoSEQ multiplex PCR, while TCRdb's copy carries only in-frame clones and drops some. The data hold 150,000 to 200,000 clones, with 78% observed a single time. As to this clone: What it binds is not known.

Trimming cost V 5 bases and J 3 bases, with 18 bases left between them. CDR3 length equals 16 residues. J is TRBJ2-1 and V is TRBV5-3; D remains unclear. TRBV5-3 is marked as an open reading frame, function uncertain. The sequenced material came from PBMCs. This receptor was obtained from a woman younger than 45 in good health and CMV-seropositive. The CDR3 DNA reads as TGTGCCAGAAGTCATACCGCGAGGCGGCACTACAATGAGCAGTTCTTC. This sequence encodes CARSHTARRHYNEQFF.